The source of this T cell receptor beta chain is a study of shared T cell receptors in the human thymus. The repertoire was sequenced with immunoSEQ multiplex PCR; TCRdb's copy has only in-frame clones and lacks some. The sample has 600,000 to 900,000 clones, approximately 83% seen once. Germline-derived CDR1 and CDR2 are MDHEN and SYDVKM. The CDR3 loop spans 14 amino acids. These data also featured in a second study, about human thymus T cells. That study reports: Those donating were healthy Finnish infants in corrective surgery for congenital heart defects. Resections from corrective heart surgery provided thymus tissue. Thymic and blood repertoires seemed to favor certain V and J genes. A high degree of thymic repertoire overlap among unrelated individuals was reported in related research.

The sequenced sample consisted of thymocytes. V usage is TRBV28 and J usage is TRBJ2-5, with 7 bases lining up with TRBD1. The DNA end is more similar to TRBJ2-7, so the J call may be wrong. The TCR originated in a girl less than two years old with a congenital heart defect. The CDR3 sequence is CASTLGDSRYEQYF. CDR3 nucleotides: TGTGCCAGCACCCTAGGGGACAGCCGCTACGAGCAGTACTTC.